The T cell receptor (beta chain) described here comes from a study of blood T cells in healthy people across ages. Study-wide points: TCR beta diversity per million T cells fell roughly linearly with age. Researchers report that TCR beta diversity correlated strongly with naive T cell percentage. The study regarded diversity estimates from one million T cells as underestimates.

Combining a sample-barcoded 5' primer with a J-beta primer mix, a second PCR ran for about 6 to 11 cycles. TCRdb called the 5' RACE reads again in MiXCR, with one record for every CDR3 protein. The sample holds some 1.6 million distinct CDR3 sequences, around 36% seen once. RNA extraction gave at least 5 micrograms of total RNA per sample. Regarding this clonotype: Its cognate antigen is unknown.

The sample comprised blood. This TCR derives from a woman in her thirties in good health.

CDR3 sequence: CASSPGGHQDGYTF. For the CDR3, the DNA is TGCGCCAGCAGCCCGGGAGGCCATCAGGACGGCTACACCTTC. This chain uses TRBV5-1 with TRBJ1-2; D not certain. The CDR3 length is 14 residues. The germline gives CDR1 SGHRS, CDR2 YFSETQ. The ends were cut back, 4 bases at V and 8 bases at J, with 18 bases in the middle.